Presented here are 11 T cell receptor beta chains from one specimen sequenced in a study of blood T cells in healthy people across ages. It was with a sample-barcoded 5' primer and a J-beta primer mix that a second PCR of roughly 7 to 12 cycles was run. Using its own MiXCR run on the 5' RACE reads, TCRdb lists one record per CDR3 protein. The sample holds fewer than 2,000,000 distinct CDR3 sequences; roughly a third are singletons and the top ten take roughly 12%. The sequenced material came from blood. Receptor source: a woman in her 30s in good health.

In the case of this clonotype: A much larger clone differs from this one at a single base, so this may be a read error. The chain links TRBV28 to TRBJ2-7, with 12 bases aligning to TRBD1. Germline CDR1 is MDHEN and CDR2 is SYDVKM. The CDR3 length is 17 residues. The CDR3 nucleotides are TGTGCCAGCAGCCGAGGGACAGGGGGCTCCCTAACCTACGAGCGGTACTTC. This sequence encodes CASSRGTGGSLTYERYF.

The rearrangement uses TRBV7-6 and TRBJ1-2; 11 positions agree with TRBD1. With V trimmed by 8 bases and J by 3 bases, 8 bases remained unmatched. Germline CDR1 and CDR2: SGHVS and FNYEAQ. The CDR3 is 15 residues long. Here the CDR3 DNA reads TGTGCCAGCTTATTTGGGACAGGGGGGTACTATGGCTACACCTTC. It is translated as CASLFGTGGYYGYTF.

This clonotype has ten or more counts. This chain uses TRBV4-1 with TRBJ2-7, with 16 nucleotides matching TRBD2. Germline V gene sequence: CDR1 MGHRA, CDR2 YSYEKL. The CDR3 loop spans 19 amino acids. V lost 2 bases and J lost 6; bases outside the gene matches: 13. CDR3 sequence (DNA): TGCGCCAGCAGCCAACCCTCCGGGACTAGCGGGGGGGCCCCTCCCGAGCAGTACTTC. It translates to CASSQPSGTSGGAPPEQYF.

The table lists this clonotype with many counts. The gene calls are TRBV29-1 and TRBJ2-7; no definite D call. This CDR3 comprises 10 residues. Trimming cost V 5 bases and J 5 bases, with 7 bases left between them. Germline-derived CDR1 and CDR2 are SQVTM and ANQGSEA. CDR3 loop: CSVKLNEQYF. For the CDR3, the DNA is TGCAGCGTTAAATTAAACGAGCAGTACTTC.

This clonotype was seen more than once but under ten times. This chain joins TRBV20-1 and TRBJ2-7; perhaps TRBD1 as D (6 bases). The CDR3 is 12 amino acids. Trimming removed 4 bases from V and 5 bases from J, with 12 bases in between. From germline, CDR1 is DFQATT and CDR2 SNEGSKA (reference sequence). The CDR3 here is CSAMGTLDEQYF. The CDR3 nucleotides are TGCAGTGCTATGGGGACATTGGACGAGCAGTACTTC.

V usage is TRBV7-2 and J usage is TRBJ2-7; D might be TRBD2 (5 bases). The J call may be mistaken, given a closer DNA end match to TRBJ2-5. The germline V gene encodes CDR1 SGHTA and CDR2 FQGNSA. The CDR3 has 14 amino acids. The CDR3 sequence is CASGSSKWRETQYF. The DNA of the CDR3 is TGTGCCAGCGGCTCCTCCAAGTGGAGGGAGACCCAGTACTTC.

The CDR3 sequence: CASSLGTGGFRGETQYF. The CDR3 DNA reads as TGTGCCAGCAGCCTAGGGACAGGGGGCTTCAGAGGGGAGACCCAGTACTTC. This chain uses TRBV11-2 with TRBJ2-5, with 12 positions matching TRBD1. CDR3 length equals 17 residues. V was pared by 5 bases and J by 5 bases, with 12 bases of the junction left unmatched. Germline-derived CDR1 and CDR2 are SGHAT and FQNNGV.

The V call is TRBV20-1, the J call TRBJ1-2; TRBD1 matches 9 bases. This CDR3 spans 14 amino acids. The ends lost 5 bases at V and 5 bases at J; junction bases unmatched: 9. The germline V gene has CDR1 DFQATT and CDR2 SNEGSKA (reference sequence). CDR3 DNA sequence: TGCAGTGCTGGGGGGGGACAGGGTAGATATGGCTACACCTTC. Its translation: CSAGGGQGRYGYTF.

The chain joins TRBV11-2 to TRBJ2-4; TRBD1 or TRBD2 may be the D gene (5 bases each). Germline CDR1 and CDR2: SGHAT and FQNNGV. CDR3 length equals 16 residues. Trimming pared 4 bases from V and 3 bases from J, leaving 16 bases between. The CDR3 reads CASSSPRGGVKNIQYF. In DNA, the CDR3 is TGTGCCAGCAGCTCCCCCCGTGGGGGAGTCAAAAACATTCAGTACTTC.

With respect to this clonotype: One end of the junction does not line up with germline, which may come from a read error. The gene calls are TRBV5-1 and TRBJ2-5; D may be TRBD2 (6 bases). The CDR3 is made up of 14 amino acids. Germline V gene sequence: CDR1 SGHRS, CDR2 YFSETQ. CDR3 bases: TGCGCCAGCAGCTTGGGTCCCGGACGGGAGACCCAGTGCTTC. This encodes CASSLGPGRETQCF.

The rearrangement joins TRBV15 to TRBJ2-2; no firm D call. The CDR3 is 13 amino acids. CDR1 LNHNV and CDR2 YYDKDF come from the germline V gene (reference sequence). Trimming pared 0 bases from V and 7 bases from J, leaving 6 bases between. The CDR3 here is CATSRDKGGELFF. The CDR3 DNA sequence: TGTGCCACCAGCAGAGATAAGGGCGGGGAGCTGTTTTTT.